Detailed here is one TCR beta chain. No antigen is known for it. Clones were read by immunoSEQ multiplex PCR, and TCRdb kept only the in-frame ones, dropping some. The sample contains about 88,000 clones, 75% to 95% of which appear only once. CDR1 is SEHNR and CDR2 is FQNEAQ in the germline V gene (reference sequence). V lost 5 bases to trimming and J lost 3 bases; unmatched junction nucleotides: 11. The CDR3 has 16 amino acids. The record originates from a study of graft-versus-host responses after intestinal transplantation. Study-wide background: Recipients obtained multivisceral, liver-intestinal, or isolated intestinal transplants. Tacrolimus and steroids were given for three to four years to all recipients after anti-thymocyte globulin induction. Findings and caveats of the study: The recipient marrow held GvH clones, and some of them showed up first in ileum or blood.

The sequence was collected from a human donor who was the organ donor for an intestinal transplant. The gene calls are TRBV7-9 and TRBJ2-3; TRBD2 matches 7 bases. The specimen comprised unstimulated CD4+ T cells sorted from spleen or lymph node cells, sampled before transplant. The CDR3: CASSPPNGRRTDTQYF. CDR3 bases: TGTGCCAGCAGCCCTCCTAACGGGAGGCGAACAGATACGCAGTATTTT.